The clone carrying this T cell receptor beta chain was detected once. Produced via immunoSEQ multiplex PCR; TCRdb's table is partial and in-frame only. The table shows about 72,000 clones, with around 91% occurring only once. Trimming removed 2 bases at V and 7 bases at J, with 18 bases between. The length of the CDR3 is 16 residues. Germline V gene sequence: CDR1 MNHNY, CDR2 SVGAGI (reference sequence). The data are from a study of T cell changes during pregnancy in multiple sclerosis. The TCR comes from a female donor in good health, enrolled as a control in a pregnancy study. This sequence joins TRBV6-6 and TRBJ1-3; D is perhaps TRBD1 (6 bases). The sample was peripheral blood, taken in the third trimester of pregnancy. The chain's CDR3 is CASSYGWAGAVNTIYF. The CDR3, as DNA: TGTGCCAGCAGTTACGGGTGGGCAGGGGCTGTCAACACCATATATTTT.